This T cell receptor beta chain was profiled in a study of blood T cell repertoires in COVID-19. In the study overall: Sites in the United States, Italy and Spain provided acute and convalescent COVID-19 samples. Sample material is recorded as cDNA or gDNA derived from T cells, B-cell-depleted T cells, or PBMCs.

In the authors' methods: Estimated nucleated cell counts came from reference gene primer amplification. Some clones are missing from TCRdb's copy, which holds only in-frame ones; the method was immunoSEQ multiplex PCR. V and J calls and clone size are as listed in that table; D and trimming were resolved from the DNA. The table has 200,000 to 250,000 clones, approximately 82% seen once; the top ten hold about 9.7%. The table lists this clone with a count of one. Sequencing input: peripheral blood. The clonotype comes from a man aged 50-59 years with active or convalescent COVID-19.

The CDR3 DNA is TGTGCCAGTAGTGCGGCAGCTGGAAACACCATATATTTT. It yields the protein CASSAAAGNTIYF. The chain is built from TRBV19 and TRBJ1-3; D remains unclear. In germline, CDR1 is LNHDA, CDR2 SQIVND (reference sequence). The CDR3 totals 13 residues. The ends were cut back, 5 bases at V and 2 bases at J, with 7 bases in the middle. Variable domain in full (rest from reference TRBV19 and TRBJ1-3): DGGITQSPKYLFRKEGQNVTLSCEQNLNHDAMYWYRQDPGQGLRLIYYSQIVNDFQKGDIAEGYSVSREKKESFPLTVTSAQKNPTAFYLCASSAAAGNTIYFGEGSWLTVV.